The rows below give T cell receptor beta chains drawn from one sample of a study of cytomegalovirus exposure and HLA in healthy donors. Only in-frame clones appear in the TCRdb table, and some are missing; sequencing was by immunoSEQ multiplex PCR. The sample lists roughly 130,000 clones; roughly 84% were seen once. The sample comprised PBMCs. Receptors originate from a boy younger than 18 in good health and CMV-seronegative. The CDR3 runs from the conserved cysteine through the conserved F or W. D genes are given only for firm matches. Size is stated for part of the rows, as once, few or many counts, or as a class when the clone is expanded.

D	V	J	size	DNA	CDR3
TRBD2	TRBV7-8	TRBJ2-2	.	TGTGCCAGCAGCCCGGCCGGGACTAGCGGGGGGAACACCGGGGAGCTGTTTTTT	CASSPAGTSGGNTGELFF
TRBD1	TRBV2	TRBJ1-5	.	TGTGCCAGCAGTGAGGACAGGGGAAGCAATCAGCCCCAGCATTTT	CASSEDRGSNQPQHF
.	TRBV7-2	TRBJ2-2	.	TGTGCCAGCAGCCTACTTAACACCGGGGAGCTGTTTTTT	CASSLLNTGELFF
.	TRBV5-1	TRBJ1-2	.	TGCGCCAGCAGCTTGGATTCGACAGACTATGGCTACACCTTC	CASSLDSTDYGYTF
.	TRBV5-1	TRBJ1-2	once	TGCGCCAGCAGCTTAGGGGATAACTATGGCTACACCTTC	CASSLGDNYGYTF
.	TRBV4-3	TRBJ2-1	once	TGCGCCAGCAGCCACCAAACGGGTGGTGAGCAGTTCTTC	CASSHQTGGEQFF
TRBD1	TRBV6-6	TRBJ1-2	once	TGTGCCAGCACTGGGGACAGATATGGCTACACCTTC	CASTGDRYGYTF
TRBD2	TRBV5-5	TRBJ2-7	.	TGTGCCAGCAGCCTGCGGGGCGGAGCGGGGGGCTACGAGCAGTACTTC	CASSLRGGAGGYEQYF
TRBD1	TRBV18	TRBJ2-7	.	TGTGCCAGCTCAACCGGGACAGGGGGCGAGCAGTACTTC	CASSTGTGGEQYF
TRBD2	TRBV13	TRBJ2-7	.	TGTGCCAGCAGCGCGGGACTAGTGGGGGCATACGAGCAGTACTTC	CASSAGLVGAYEQYF
.	TRBV13	TRBJ2-3	.	TGTGCCAGCAGCTTTGGTAGCGGAGGCACAGATACGCAGTATTTT	CASSFGSGGTDTQYF
.	TRBV7-9	TRBJ1-4	.	TGTGCCAGCAGCTCCTGGGGCAGGGGCAATGAAAAACTGTTTTTT	CASSSWGRGNEKLFF
.	TRBV11-2	TRBJ2-1	.	TGTGCCAGCAGCGAACAGAGGCGCGGGGAGCAGTTCTTC	CASSEQRRGEQFF
.	TRBV6-4	TRBJ2-2	.	TGTGCCAGCAGCATGACAGGTCACGGGGAGCTGTTTTTT	CASSMTGHGELFF
.	TRBV27	TRBJ2-7	.	TGTGCCAGCATGGACAGTACCTTCAACGAGCAGTACTTC	CASMDSTFNEQYF
TRBD1	TRBV5-1	TRBJ2-1	.	TGCGCCAGCAGCTTGACAGGGGTAGGGTACAATGAGCAGTTCTTC	CASSLTGVGYNEQFF
TRBD1	TRBV29-1	TRBJ2-7	.	TGCAGCGCCGGGCCGGGACAGAGCTCCTACGAGCAGTACTTC	CSAGPGQSSYEQYF
.	TRBV9	TRBJ1-2	.	TGTGCCAGCAGCGTAGGGGGAGCTAACTATGGCTACACCTTC	CASSVGGANYGYTF
TRBD2	TRBV4-2	TRBJ2-3	few	TGTGCCAGCAGCCAAGCCCCCGGACTAGCGGGGGTGGATACGCAGTATTTT	CASSQAPGLAGVDTQYF